One sample yielded the 28 T cell receptor beta chains listed below, sequenced in a study of vaccination and CD4 T cells after COVID-19. These receptors have no known antigen. An Oncomine TCR Beta short-read assay was used to sequence the DNA from cultured CD4+ T cells. TCRdb recomputed calls from the PCR reads with MiXCR, one row per CDR3 protein. This table has about 9,500 distinct CDR3 sequences, around three fifths appearing once. Treatment meaning: approximately 9-day PBMC culture with coronavirus spike peptide pools or control peptides (ViraFEST assay). Sequencing was done on a sample of CD4+ T cells from blood, cultured in vitro. These receptors originate from a human donor who had recovered from COVID-19.

The chain is built from TRBV15 and TRBJ2-3; D remains unclear. Trimming took off 3 bases at V and 2 bases at J, with 9 bases between the two ends. Germline V CDR1 and CDR2: LNHNV, YYDKDF (reference sequence). This CDR3 has 14 amino acids. CDR3 sequence reads: CATSRSRATDTQYF. The CDR3 nucleotides are TGTGCCACCAGCAGGTCCCGGGCCACAGATACGCAGTATTTT.

This rearrangement joins TRBV2 to TRBJ1-1; TRBD1 matches at 11 bases. V trimming: 6 bases; J trimming: 7 bases; junction bases outside the gene matches: 4. Germline values: CDR1 SNHLY, CDR2 FYNNEI. This CDR3 has 13 amino acids. CDR3 bases: TGTGCCAGCAGCAGGACAGGGGGCGGTGAAGCTTTCTTT. This encodes CASSRTGGGEAFF.

The chain recombines TRBV20-1 with TRBJ1-4, with D unresolved. Trimming cost V 5 bases and J 8 bases, with 15 bases left between them. CDR1 and CDR2 from the germline V gene are DFQATT and SNEGSKA (reference sequence). The CDR3 spans 13 residues. The CDR3 DNA reads as TGCAGTGCTCCCGAGGAAGGGCACGAAAAACTGTTTTTT. Its translation is CSAPEEGHEKLFF.

This sequence joins TRBV7-2 and TRBJ1-1; TRBD1 matches at 8 bases. CDR1 is SGHTA and CDR2 is FQGNSA in the germline V gene. CDR3 length: 16 residues. Unmatched junction bases numbered 15, after V lost 1 base and J lost 11 bases. The CDR3 sequence: CASSLVGGTGLREAFF. CDR3 nucleotide sequence: TGTGCCAGCAGCTTAGTTGGGGGGACAGGCCTCCGAGAGGCTTTCTTT.

The chain carries TRBV7-7 and TRBJ2-1; D unclear. Trimming pared 2 bases from V and 4 bases from J, leaving 18 bases between. Germline CDR1 SSHAT, CDR2 FNYEAQ (reference sequence). CDR3 length equals 17 residues. The CDR3 sequence is CASSLYYGSAKYNEQFF. The CDR3 coding sequence is TGTGCCAGCAGCTTATACTACGGGTCTGCTAAATACAATGAGCAGTTCTTC.

The chain links TRBV20-1 to TRBJ1-1, with 7 bases lining up with TRBD1. CDR1 and CDR2 (germline): DFQATT, SNEGSKA (reference sequence). J lost 7 bases, V lost 3 bases, and 5 bases had no gene match. The CDR3 covers 12 residues. CDR3 nucleotides: TGCAGTGCTAGGGGAGGGGGCAGTGAAGCTTTCTTT. Residues: CSARGGGSEAFF.

The chain couples TRBV20-1 to TRBJ1-1; no reliable D call. The CDR3 is 13 amino acids. The V end lost 5 bases, the J end lost 6 bases, and 16 bases lay between the germline ends. CDR1 is DFQATT and CDR2 is SNEGSKA in the germline V gene (reference sequence). The CDR3 sequence is CSARRTAGAEAFF. CDR3 DNA: TGCAGTGCTCGGCGGACCGCGGGCGCTGAAGCTTTCTTT.

The gene calls are TRBV6-1 and TRBJ2-3; 7 bases match TRBD1. J was trimmed by 5 bases and V by 2 bases; bases with no gene match: 7. The CDR3 sequence is 15 residues long. CDR1 MNHNS and CDR2 SASEGT come from the germline V gene. The DNA of the CDR3 is TGTGCCAGCAGTGAATTGGTACAGGGGAGAGATACGCAGTATTTT. Translating gives CASSELVQGRDTQYF.

This clonotype occurred once. This rearrangement joins TRBV12-5 to TRBJ1-1, with a tentative D call TRBD1 (6 bases). The CDR3 has 13 amino acids. The V gene's germline CDR1 is LGHNT and CDR2 FRNRAP. Trimming left V 1 base short and J 8 bases short, with 11 bases between. CDR3 in DNA: TGTGCTAGTGGTTTGGGGGGGGCGCTGGAAGCTTTCTTT. Its protein product is CASGLGGALEAFF.

This chain uses TRBV7-2 with TRBJ2-5; possible D gene TRBD2, 7 bases. The CDR3 length is 15 residues. V was cut by 1 base and J by 7 bases, with 16 bases left in between. Germline lookup yields CDR1 SGHTA and CDR2 FQGNSA. In nucleotides, the CDR3 is TGTGCCAGCAGCTTAGGGAACGGGGGGCGGGGGACCCAGTACTTC. Its protein product is CASSLGNGGRGTQYF.

The chain combines TRBV10-2 with TRBJ2-2; TRBD1 or TRBD2 may be the D gene (6 bases each). V was cut by 4 bases and J by 5 bases, with 20 bases left in between. The CDR3 is 17 amino acids. The germline V gene encodes CDR1 WSHSY and CDR2 SAAADI. The CDR3 nucleotides read TGCGCCAGCAGTGGTGCAGGGGAATGGGCGGGGACCGGGGAGCTGTTTTTT. This gives the protein CASSGAGEWAGTGELFF.

A word on this clonotype: Compared with germline, one end of the junction differs, possibly owing to a read error. J is TRBJ1-6 and V is TRBV7-2; D not resolved. The V gene's germline CDR1 is SGHTA and CDR2 FQGNSA. CDR3 size: 15 residues. The DNA of the CDR3 is TGCGCCAGCAGCCAAGATAGACCGCCAGCAGCACCCCTCCACTTT. Translating gives CASSQDRPPAAPLHF.

The chain uses TRBV18 and TRBJ1-1; D uncertain. Trimming removed 1 base at V and 1 base at J, with 13 bases between. Germline V gene data show CDR1 as KGHSH and CDR2 as LQKENI. CDR3 length: 16 amino acids. CDR3 sequence reads: CASSPLSRGSNTEAFF. The CDR3 DNA reads as TGTGCCAGCTCACCACTCTCTCGAGGGTCGAACACTGAAGCTTTCTTT.

This chain links TRBV2 with TRBJ2-2; no definite D call. This CDR3 spans 15 amino acids. The germline V gene encodes CDR1 SNHLY and CDR2 FYNNEI. Trimming stripped 11 bases from V and 6 bases from J, with 22 bases between. CDR3 amino acids: CAGAGSDSRAGELFF. The CDR3 DNA reads TGTGCCGGAGCAGGATCTGACTCACGCGCCGGGGAGCTGTTTTTT.

Only a few counts were recorded for this clonotype. The rearrangement uses TRBV6-1 and TRBJ1-6; perhaps TRBD1 as D (6 bases). CDR1 is MNHNS, CDR2 SASEGT, per germline. The CDR3 loop spans 16 amino acids. Deletions cut 2 bases from V and 4 bases from J, with 12 bases between. As DNA, the CDR3 is TGTGCCAGCAGTGAATCCCTACAGGGTTATAATTCACCCCTCCACTTT. The encoded protein is CASSESLQGYNSPLHF.

The chain combines TRBV28 with TRBJ1-4; D is unresolved. CDR1 is MDHEN and CDR2 is SYDVKM in the germline V gene. This CDR3 contains 14 residues. V was cut by 6 bases and J by 6 bases, with 14 bases left in between. The chain's CDR3 is CASSPRWRDEKLFF. The CDR3 coding sequence is TGTGCCAGCAGCCCTAGATGGAGGGATGAAAAACTGTTTTTT.

This rearrangement joins TRBV19 to TRBJ1-6, with a tentative D call TRBD1 (5 bases). The ends were cut back, 6 bases at V and 7 bases at J, with 19 bases in the middle. Germline V CDR1 and CDR2: LNHDA, SQIVND (reference sequence). The CDR3 sequence is 16 residues long. Here the CDR3 DNA reads TGTGCCAGTAGCCAATTTTGGGGCAGCCTCAATTCACCCCTCCACTTT. Translation gives CASSQFWGSLNSPLHF. The full variable domain, its missing parts supplied by reference TRBV19 and TRBJ1-6, is DGGITQSPKYLFRKEGQNVTLSCEQNLNHDAMYWYRQDPGQGLRLIYYSQIVNDFQKGDIAEGYSVSREKKESFPLTVTSAQKNPTAFYLCASSQFWGSLNSPLHFGNGTRLTVT.

The V gene is TRBV6-1, the J gene TRBJ2-1; 7 bases map to TRBD1. The CDR3 runs to 17 residues. In germline, CDR1 is MNHNS, CDR2 SASEGT. Trimming took 11 bases from V and 3 from J; bases not matched to a gene: 19. The CDR3 loop is CAGPRRHRGENYNEQFF. The CDR3 nucleotides are TGTGCCGGCCCCCGGAGGCACAGGGGAGAGAACTACAATGAGCAGTTCTTC.

J is TRBJ1-6 and V is TRBV7-3; D unresolved. The ends were cut back, 11 bases at V and 7 bases at J, with 9 bases in the middle. Germline-derived CDR1 and CDR2 are SGHTA and FQGTGA. The CDR3 runs to 11 residues. In DNA, the CDR3 is TGTGCCCCCCGAGGGAATTCACCCCTCCACTTT. Amino acid sequence: CAPRGNSPLHF. Based on the CDR3 plus reference TRBV7-3 and TRBJ1-6, the full variable domain is GAGVSQTPSNKVTEKGKYVELRCDPISGHTALYWYRQSLGQGPEFLIYFQGTGAADDSGLPNDRFFAVRPEGSVSTLKIQRTERGDSAVYLCAPRGNSPLHFGNGTRLTVT.

The chain employs TRBV18 and TRBJ1-2; D possibly corresponds to TRBD1 (5 bases). V was shortened by 8 bases and J by 3 bases, with 19 bases between the two germline ends. The CDR3 loop spans 15 amino acids. Germline CDR1 KGHSH, CDR2 LQKENI. Here the CDR3 DNA reads TGTGCCAGCCGTTCTCAAGCAGGGTCCGACTATGGCTACACCTTC. Translating gives CASRSQAGSDYGYTF.

V gene TRBV20-1 combines with J gene TRBJ2-7; the match to TRBD1 covers 8 bases. CDR1 and CDR2 (germline): DFQATT, SNEGSKA (reference sequence). The CDR3 contains 11 residues. V lost 5 bases and J lost 7; bases outside the gene matches: 4. CDR3 sequence: CSAHRGFEQYF. The CDR3 coding sequence is TGCAGTGCTCACAGGGGGTTTGAGCAGTACTTC.

There are a few counts of this clonotype. The CDR3 DNA reads as TGTGCCAGCAGCCAAAAGGGACAGGTCAACCGGGGCACTAATGAAAAACTGTTTTTT. Protein product: CASSQKGQVNRGTNEKLFF. The V call is TRBV7-6, the J call TRBJ1-4, with 8 bases aligning to TRBD1. Looked up from germline, CDR1 is SGHVS and CDR2 is FNYEAQ. The CDR3 is 19 residues long. J lost 2 bases, V lost 5 bases, and 16 bases had no gene match.

This clonotype was found once. This sequence joins TRBV27 and TRBJ2-5; 8 bases are shared with TRBD2. This CDR3 has 13 residues. The J segment lost 7 bases and the V segment lost 1 base, leaving 2 bases of the junction unmatched. Germline V gene sequence: CDR1 MNHEY, CDR2 SMNVEV (reference sequence). CDR3 amino acids: CASSLFREGTQYF. CDR3 coding DNA: TGTGCCAGCAGTTTATTTCGGGAGGGGACCCAGTACTTC.

This clonotype came up a few times. V and J are TRBV12-3 or TRBV12-4 and TRBJ1-2, with 7 bases identical to TRBD1. This CDR3 spans 17 amino acids. Germline trimming cut 2 bases from V and 0 bases from J; bases unmatched to any gene: 9. The CDR3 here is CASSLFGAGQPNYGYTF. In nucleotides, the CDR3 is TGTGCCAGCAGTTTATTCGGTGCGGGACAGCCTAACTATGGCTACACCTTC.

The V and J genes are TRBV2 and TRBJ1-5; a possible D gene is TRBD1 (5 bases). The CDR3 is made up of 14 amino acids. V lost 6 bases and J 7 bases, leaving 16 bases between the germline ends. Germline CDR1 SNHLY, CDR2 FYNNEI. CDR3 sequence: CASRSGSSDQPQHF. As DNA, the CDR3 is TGTGCCAGCAGGTCAGGGAGCAGTGACCAGCCCCAGCATTTT. Full variable domain (missing parts from reference TRBV2 and TRBJ1-5): EPEVTQTPSHQVTQMGQEVILRCVPISNHLYFYWYRQILGQKVEFLVSFYNNEISEKSEIFDDQFSVERPDGSNFTLKIRSTKLEDSAMYFCASRSGSSDQPQHFGDGTRLSIL.

The chain uses TRBV27 and TRBJ1-2, with 7 bases that match TRBD1. The CDR3 consists of 13 residues. V trimming: 7 bases; J trimming: 6 bases; junction bases outside the gene matches: 8. CDR1 is MNHEY, CDR2 SMNVEV, per germline (reference sequence). Here the CDR3 reads CASISNRGHGYTF. For the CDR3, the DNA is TGTGCCAGCATCTCGAACAGGGGCCATGGCTACACCTTC.

V is TRBV18 and J is TRBJ1-6, with D uncertain. V shed 2 bases and J shed 0 bases, with 8 bases lying between them. CDR3 length equals 16 residues. Germline V gene lookup returns CDR1 KGHSH and CDR2 LQKENI. The CDR3, as DNA: TGTGCCAGCTCACCATCGATTAGCTCCTATAATTCACCCCTCCACTTT. Residues: CASSPSISSYNSPLHF.

The genes are TRBV6-5 and TRBJ2-3, with D perhaps given as TRBD1 or TRBD2 (7 bases each). CDR3 length: 15 amino acids. CDR1 is MNHEY, CDR2 SVGAGI, per germline. Deletions cut 0 bases from V and 10 bases from J, with 17 bases between. Here the CDR3 DNA reads TGTGCCAGCAGTTACTCAGCGCGGGGGCAGGGGGCGCAGTATTTT. It specifies CASSYSARGQGAQYF.